This TCR beta chain was recorded in a study of control samples from healthy donors and cancer patients. The CDR3 spans 18 residues. Trimming at V came to 4 bases and at J to 6 bases, leaving 17 bases not matched to a gene. CDR1 and CDR2 (germline): SGHDT, YYEEEE. This table comes from immunoSEQ multiplex PCR, and its TCRdb copy is limited to in-frame clones, with some not included. The sample contains about 150,000 clones, approximately 88% of which appear only once. This clone was seen only a few times. The chain carries TRBV5-6 and TRBJ2-3; 10 bases line up with TRBD2. Sequencing used blood. The receptor comes from a man aged 25-45 years in good health. The DNA for the CDR3 is TGTGCCAGCAGCCCCCGGGGGGGTCTACTAGCGGGACCGGATACGCAGTATTTT. The encoded protein is CASSPRGGLLAGPDTQYF.